This T cell receptor beta chain was recovered during a study of immune heterogeneity within non-small cell lung tumors. Study-level information: The tumors comprised a handful of squamous cell carcinomas, some ten non-squamous carcinomas and 1 not otherwise specified.

The TCR beta CDR3 region was amplified by multiplex PCR employing 32 V and 13 J primers. One entry per CDR3 protein results from TCRdb running MiXCR on the multiplex PCR reads. The table has roughly 3,200 distinct CDR3 sequences, about a sixth seen once. Each sample used approximately 590 ng of genomic DNA from bulk tumor tissue. Surgical sampling yielded several biopsies per primary tumor (spaced far apart). The study enrolled patients with untreated, newly diagnosed non-small cell lung cancer who underwent curative surgery. A note on this clonotype: At one of its ends the junction is not consistent with the germline gene, which may arise from a read error.

Germline loops: CDR1 DFQATT, CDR2 SNEGSKA (reference sequence). The CDR3 runs to 15 residues. Sequencing was carried out using lung tumor tissue. The sequence was collected from a man between 50 and 59 years old with non-small cell lung cancer. The rearrangement joins TRBV20-1 to TRBJ1-5; D gene ambiguous. In DNA form, the CDR3 reads TGCAGTGCTGGAGGTCCAACCGATAGCAATCAGCCCCAGCATTTC. This translates into CSAGGPTDSNQPQHF.